This record looks at one T cell receptor beta chain sequence and its context. The antigen is not known. This sample was taken from a study of T cells after yellow fever vaccination. UMIs and a universal primer site were added when TCR cDNA was made by 5'RACE template switching. TCRdb reanalysed the 5' RACE reads using MiXCR and keeps one entry per CDR3 protein. The sample lists over 300,000 distinct CDR3 sequences; approximately 4% were seen once. Germline loops: CDR1 MNHEY, CDR2 SVGEGT. CDR3 size: 13 residues. V lost 3 bases and J 8 bases, leaving 13 bases between the germline ends. Points from the study as a whole: Secondary responses were weaker yet peaked faster, day 5 versus 15.

The V and J genes are TRBV6-2 or TRBV6-3 and TRBJ1-2; D not resolved. This clonotype was sampled from a man aged 18 to 29 who received the YFV17D yellow fever vaccine. Specimen: PBMCs, collected 5 days after the yellow fever booster vaccination. The CDR3 region has the DNA TGTGCCAGCAGTTATCAGGAGGTCTGGGGCTACACCTTC. Residues: CASSYQEVWGYTF.